What follows are 8 T cell receptor beta chains derived from one specimen sequenced in a study of CD8 T cells in ankylosing spondylitis. Overall study results and limits: Several highly homologous variants made up a TCR beta motif, and this motif appeared characteristic of ankylosing spondylitis blood.

What these receptors recognize is not known. TCRdb recomputed calls from the 5' RACE reads with MiXCR, one row per CDR3 protein. The repertoire has fewer than 650,000 distinct CDR3 sequences, about 13% of them found once; the top ten carry 6.8%. Sample: blood, either unsorted or a sorted T cell fraction (not recorded which). Receptors originate from a male donor with ankylosing spondylitis.

The chain is built from TRBV15 and TRBJ1-5; 7 nucleotides line up with TRBD1. CDR1 and CDR2 (germline): LNHNV, YYDKDF (reference sequence). This CDR3 comprises 15 residues. V was pared by 0 bases and J by 5 bases, with 4 bases of the junction left unmatched. Written as DNA, the CDR3 is TGTGCCACCAGCAGAGACAGGGGGATATATCAGCCCCAGCATTTT. It is translated as CATSRDRGIYQPQHF.

This clonotype was seen only a few times. The V gene is TRBV3-1, the J gene TRBJ1-3; tentative D call: TRBD1 (5 bases). CDR3 length: 16 amino acids. Looked up from germline, CDR1 is LGHDT and CDR2 is YNNKEL (reference sequence). Trimming left V 2 bases short and J 4 bases short, with 15 bases between. CDR3 DNA: TGTGCCAGCAGCCAAACTTCCGACAGTCTCGGAAACACCATATATTTT. Its protein is CASSQTSDSLGNTIYF.

Ten or more counts support this clonotype. The V and J genes are TRBV12-3 or TRBV12-4 and TRBJ2-4; TRBD2 agrees at 7 bases. The CDR3 is made up of 14 amino acids. V shed 6 bases and J 9 bases; nucleotides not matched to a gene: 11. The CDR3 region has the DNA TGTGCCAGCAGCTTTACCAGCGGGATGATCATTCAGTACTTC. Protein sequence: CASSFTSGMIIQYF.

The chain carries TRBV19 and TRBJ2-2; 8 bases agree with TRBD1. This CDR3 spans 14 amino acids. V shed 10 bases and J 0 bases; nucleotides not matched to a gene: 4. Germline V gives CDR1 LNHDA, CDR2 SQIVND (reference sequence). Written as DNA, the CDR3 is TGTGCCACCCGGGACAGGACGAACACCGGGGAGCTGTTTTTT. This encodes CATRDRTNTGELFF.

The chain employs TRBV12-3 or TRBV12-4 and TRBJ1-2, with D possibly being TRBD1 (5 bases). The CDR3 is 14 amino acids. V lost 3 bases to trimming and J lost 2 bases, with 10 bases between them. This chain's CDR3 is CASSLTAFNYGYTF. The CDR3, as DNA: TGTGCCAGCAGTTTGACAGCTTTCAACTATGGCTACACCTTC.

This clonotype was observed many times. The J gene is TRBJ2-1, the V gene TRBV29-1; the D gene could be TRBD1 or TRBD2 (5 bases each). CDR1 is SQVTM and CDR2 is ANQGSEA in the germline V gene. The CDR3 has 16 residues. V lost 3 bases and J 0 bases, leaving 15 bases between the germline ends. The CDR3 nucleotides are TGCAGCGTTGACCCCTACAAAGGGACCTCCTACAATGAGCAGTTCTTC. Amino acids: CSVDPYKGTSYNEQFF.

This chain uses TRBV20-1 with TRBJ2-1, with a possible D match to TRBD1 (6 bases). CDR1 is DFQATT and CDR2 is SNEGSKA in the germline V gene (reference sequence). Trimming removed 5 bases from V and 8 bases from J, with 22 bases in between. The CDR3 consists of 15 residues. CDR3 nucleotides: TGCAGTGCTGGACGCCCAATCGGTCAGGGGCATGAGCAGTTCTTC. Translated, it gives CSAGRPIGQGHEQFF.

The gene calls are TRBV29-1 and TRBJ1-4, with D possibly matching TRBD1 (5 bases). CDR1 and CDR2 from the germline V gene are SQVTM and ANQGSEA. V was cut by 7 bases and J by 6 bases, with 12 bases left in between. The CDR3 is 12 amino acids. The CDR3 nucleotides read TGCAGCGCCAGGGACCTCGATGAAAAACTGTTTTTT. Encoded protein: CSARDLDEKLFF. The whole variable domain, filled in from reference TRBV29-1 and TRBJ1-4, reads SAVISQKPSRDICQRGTSLTIQCQVDSQVTMMFWYRQQPGQSLTLIATANQGSEATYESGFVIDKFPISRPNLTFSTLTVSNMSPEDSSIYLCSARDLDEKLFFGSGTQLSVL.